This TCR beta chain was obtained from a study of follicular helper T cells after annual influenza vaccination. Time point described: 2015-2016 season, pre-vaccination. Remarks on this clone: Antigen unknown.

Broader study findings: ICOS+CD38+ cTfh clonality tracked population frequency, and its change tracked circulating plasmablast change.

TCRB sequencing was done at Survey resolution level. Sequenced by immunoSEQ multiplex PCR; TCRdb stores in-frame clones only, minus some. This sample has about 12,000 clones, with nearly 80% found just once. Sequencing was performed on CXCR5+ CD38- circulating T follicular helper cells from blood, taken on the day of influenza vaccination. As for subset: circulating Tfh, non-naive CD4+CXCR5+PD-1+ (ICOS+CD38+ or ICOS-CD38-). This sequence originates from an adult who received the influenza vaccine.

Here the CDR3 DNA reads TGCGCCACAAACCGGGACAGGGGCTCGATGCCGTACTTC. Its translation: CATNRDRGSMPYF. The chain combines TRBV10-2 with TRBJ2-7; TRBD1 agrees at 10 bases. After removal of 10 bases from V and 12 bases from J, the junction contained 15 bases not matched to a gene. The CDR3 is made up of 13 amino acids. CDR1 and CDR2 (germline): WSHSY, SAAADI.